Listed here is a single TCR beta chain. There are a few counts of this clonotype. No cognate antigen has been identified for it. No base quality values were provided; no much bigger clone lies one nucleotide off. Reading the label with the study, this specimen's time point is: patch test 3, about 24 weeks after DPC sensitization. The meaning of the sample's treatment or condition label: therapeutic diphenylcyclopropenone sensitization with weekly scalp DPC. At each patch-test visit, blood was drawn before the patch test was applied. Patients were eligible if aged 18 to 70, diagnosed with alopecia and judged suitable for DPC therapy, and pregnant patients were excluded. Unfractionated whole blood was collected in Tempus Blood RNA tubes, and total RNA was extracted from that blood. The library was prepared using RACE. TCRdb names NextSeq 500 as the instrument used. During library preparation, unique molecular identifiers were attached to individual cDNA molecules so that TCRs could be counted quantitatively and reproducibly. For every blood RNA sample, sequencing covered both the TCR alpha and TCR beta chains. In the authors' own workflow: Samples had a median of 95,638 TCRs, with a range from about 23,224 to 750,000. The Decombinator software suite was used to annotate V, J and CDR3 in the TCR reads. For the PS versus PT1 abundance plots, all samples were subsampled to the same number of TCRs (28,000). TCRs were defined as expanded if absent before sensitization and observed at least eight times at the 2-week time point. TCRdb ran its own pipeline on the public reads, namely fastp trimming at Q25 and MiXCR clone calling, and kept in-frame beta chains. CDR3 protein sequences are deduplicated, and each keeps its most common genes and DNA. These V and J calls rely on TCRdb rather than the paper's analysis. The sample yields over 55,000 distinct CDR3 sequences; around 12% were counted once. Together, the top ten hold 2% to 2.5% of the sample.

The sample originates from a study of human T cells and chemical hapten exposure (dated by TCRdb to the early 2020s). About the investigation overall: For sensitization, 2% DPC in acetone was applied to a 2 cm by 2 cm area of upper inner arm skin. Throughout the study period of about 23 weeks, patients also received therapeutic DPC doses to the scalp every week. Patch testing was done on the upper back using Finn chambers containing 0.01% DPC, and results were scored after 6 days according to International Contact Dermatitis Research Group standards. Roughly 30 alopecia patients gave blood for TCR sequencing at one to four time points (pre-sensitization, 2, 6 and 24 weeks). The libraries were sequenced as a pool, and the TCR yield per sample differed mostly because of small variations in library volumes within the pool. This study followed changes in the peripheral blood TCR repertoire in vivo during primary and secondary sensitization of alopecia patients to the hapten diphenylcyclopropenone (DPC). The patient cohort, mostly female, included alopecia areata with under or over 50% scalp involvement, alopecia totalis and alopecia universalis. Blood samples were taken from patients before sensitization (week 0) and at 2, 6 and about 24 weeks after DPC sensitization.

Study-wide findings and limitations: No change with DPC sensitization was found in the number of TCRs above 1 in 1000 frequency, and no evidence of global repertoire structure alterations was found. Patch test score correlated positively with the number of PT1 expanded TCRs, reaching significance at thresholds 8, 16 and 32 but not at 4. All patients had alopecia, a presumed autoimmune disease, so their immune response might differ from that of healthy individuals. Compared with pre-sensitization or healthy control sets, expanded TCRs formed significantly more large CDR3 similarity clusters, which is consistent with antigen-driven responses. Repeated subsampling changed both the strength of the expansion versus patch-test correlation and the threshold at which that correlation became significant.

From cysteine to phenylalanine, the CDR3 is 16 amino acids long. Only CDR3 DNA remains: 48 bases, in frame from the first base. V gives up 4 bases and J gives up 5 bases, and the segment between their germline ends measures 20 bases. Sequences SGHVS (CDR1) and FNYEAQ (CDR2) are obtained from the germline V gene. The sample was whole blood, taken in connection with sensitization to the hapten diphenylcyclopropenone (DPC). The chain is made from TRBV7-6 and TRBJ1-1, and possibly TRBD1, on 5 matching bases. The receptor comes from a man aged 25 to 40 with alopecia areata. Some clones in this sample may be carry-over from other donors' samples. The bases are TGTGCCAGCAGCTATCTGGGGGAGGGGACGGAGACTGAAGCTTTCTTT. Its protein reads: CASSYLGEGTETEAFF.